The 2 T cell receptor beta chains below come from one sample, sequenced in a study of metastatic and nonmetastatic thyroid tumors. All patients reached thyroid surgery having received no treatment beforehand. TCRdb re-called clones via MiXCR from the PCR reads. Among 25,000 to 35,000 clones listed, around 25% were seen once. The sample taken for sequencing was blood. The receptors come from a female donor with papillary thyroid cancer or a benign thyroid nodule (not recorded which). Some clones in this sample may be carry-over from other donors' samples.

With regard to this clone: A much larger clonotype is one base distant, so this may be a read error. V is TRBV10-1 and J is TRBJ1-2, with D unresolved. CDR3 length: 13 residues. Germline CDR1 WNHNN, CDR2 SYGVQD (reference sequence). The CDR3 sequence is CANSERADYGYTF. DNA of the CDR3: TGCGCCAACAGTGAAAGGGCCGACTATGGCTACACCTTC.

This clone was counted many times. This chain connects TRBV6-2 or TRBV6-3 to TRBJ2-2; D call uncertain. CDR1 is MNHEY and CDR2 is SVGEGT in the germline V gene. Trimming took 2 bases from V and 5 from J, leaving 12 bases between them. The CDR3 sequence is 15 residues long. CDR3 DNA: TGTGCCAGCAGTTACAGCTGGGGTGGGACCGGGGAGCTGTTTTTT. Protein: CASSYSWGGTGELFF.